This entry describes one T cell receptor beta chain. Antigen: not known. The PCR made use of 60 Vbeta and 13 Jbeta primers. Measured with immunoSEQ multiplex PCR; TCRdb has only the in-frame clones, and not every one. This sample has roughly 170,000 clones, with roughly 86% found just once. This entry comes from a study of cytomegalovirus exposure and HLA in healthy donors. Study-wide points: Sequencing likely caused a cluster of highly shared sequence variants.

CDR1 and CDR2 from the germline V gene are SGHNT and YYREEE (reference sequence). This CDR3 is built from 15 residues. Trimming cost V 0 bases and J 7 bases; bases outside gene matches: 6. V gene TRBV5-4 combines with J gene TRBJ2-1; 8 bases map to TRBD2. The sample consisted of PBMCs. This clonotype was obtained from a girl aged 10-17 years in good health and CMV-seropositive. This CDR3 reads CASSLELAVLNEQFF. CDR3 nucleotides: TGTGCCAGCAGCTTGGAACTAGCGGTGCTTAATGAGCAGTTCTTC.